This TCR beta chain was recovered during a study of blood T cell repertoires in COVID-19. Study in general: From the United States, Italy and Spain came samples of acute and convalescent COVID-19. PBMCs, B-cell-depleted T cells, or T cells were the source of the cDNA or gDNA that made up the material.

Original data processing: Amplification from reference gene primers served as the basis for estimated nucleated cell counts. Repertoires were generated with immunoSEQ multiplex PCR, while TCRdb's copy carries only in-frame clones and drops some. The DNA gave D and trimming, while V, J and clone size come from that table. This table has some 240,000 clones, roughly 80% appearing once. CDR1 SGHNT and CDR2 YENEEA come from the germline V gene. There are 16 residues in the CDR3. With 5 bases clipped from V and 4 bases from J, the junction kept 9 bases outside the gene matches. Specimen: peripheral blood. The sequence was collected from a woman over 75 with acute or convalescent COVID-19. The chain is built from TRBV11-3 and TRBJ2-7; 12 nucleotides align to TRBD1. CDR3 amino acids: CASSQGGTGGKYEQYF. DNA for the CDR3: TGTGCCAGCAGCCAGGGGGGGACAGGGGGCAAGTACGAGCAGTACTTC. Full variable domain (outside the CDR3, taken from reference TRBV11-3 and TRBJ2-7): EAGVVQSPRYKIIEKKQPVAFWCNPISGHNTLYWYLQNLGQGPELLIRYENEEAVDDSQLPKDRFSAERLKGVDSTLKIQPAELGDSAVYLCASSQGGTGGKYEQYFGPGTRLTVT.